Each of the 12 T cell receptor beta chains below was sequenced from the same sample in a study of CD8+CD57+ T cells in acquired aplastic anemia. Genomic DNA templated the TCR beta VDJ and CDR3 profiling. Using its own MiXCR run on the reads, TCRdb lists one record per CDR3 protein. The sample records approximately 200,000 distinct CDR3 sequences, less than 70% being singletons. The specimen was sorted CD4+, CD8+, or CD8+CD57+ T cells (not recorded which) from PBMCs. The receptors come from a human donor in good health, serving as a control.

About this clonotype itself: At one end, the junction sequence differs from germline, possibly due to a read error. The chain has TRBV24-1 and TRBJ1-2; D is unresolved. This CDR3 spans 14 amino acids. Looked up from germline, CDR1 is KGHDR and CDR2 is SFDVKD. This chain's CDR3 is CATSDRTVGRGYTF. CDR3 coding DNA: TGCGCCACCAGTGACCGCACCGTGGGTAGGGGCTACACCTTC.

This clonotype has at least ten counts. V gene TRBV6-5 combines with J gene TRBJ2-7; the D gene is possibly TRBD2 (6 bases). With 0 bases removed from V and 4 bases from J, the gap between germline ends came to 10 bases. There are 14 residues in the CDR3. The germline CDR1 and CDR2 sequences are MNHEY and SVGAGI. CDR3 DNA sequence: TGTGCCAGCAGTTACTCCGGGCGGGAATACGAGCAGTACTTC. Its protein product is CASSYSGREYEQYF.

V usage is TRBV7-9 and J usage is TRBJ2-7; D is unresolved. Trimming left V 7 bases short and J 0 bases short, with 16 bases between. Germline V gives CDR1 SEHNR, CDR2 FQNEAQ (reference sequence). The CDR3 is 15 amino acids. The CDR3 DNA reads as TGTGCCAGCACCTCTGGCTCACTCTCCTCCTACGAGCAGTACTTC. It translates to CASTSGSLSSYEQYF.

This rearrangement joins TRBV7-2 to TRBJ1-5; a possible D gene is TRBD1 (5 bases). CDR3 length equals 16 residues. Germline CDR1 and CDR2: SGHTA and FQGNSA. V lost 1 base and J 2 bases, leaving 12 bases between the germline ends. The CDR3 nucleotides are TGTGCCAGCAGCTTAGGGTCGGGGCAAGGCAATCAGCCCCAGCATTTT. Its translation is CASSLGSGQGNQPQHF.

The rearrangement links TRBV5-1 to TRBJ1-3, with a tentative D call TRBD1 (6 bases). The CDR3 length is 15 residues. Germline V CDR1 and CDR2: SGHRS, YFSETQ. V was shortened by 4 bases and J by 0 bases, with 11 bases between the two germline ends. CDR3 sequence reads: CASSPDSRSGNTIYF. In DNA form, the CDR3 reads TGCGCCAGCAGCCCGGACAGCCGCTCTGGAAACACCATATATTTT.

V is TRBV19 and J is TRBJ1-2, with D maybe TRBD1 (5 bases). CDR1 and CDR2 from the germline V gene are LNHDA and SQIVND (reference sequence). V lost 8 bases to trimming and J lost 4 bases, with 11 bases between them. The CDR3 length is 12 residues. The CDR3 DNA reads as TGTGCCAGTGGTCCAGGGCGCTATGGCTACACCTTC. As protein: CASGPGRYGYTF.

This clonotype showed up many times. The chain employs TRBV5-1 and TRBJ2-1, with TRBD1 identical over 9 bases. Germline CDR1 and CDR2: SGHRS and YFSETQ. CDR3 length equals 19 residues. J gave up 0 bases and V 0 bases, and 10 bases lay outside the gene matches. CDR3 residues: CASSLARDRALGSYNEQFF. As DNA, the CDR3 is TGCGCCAGCAGCTTGGCCCGGGACAGGGCCCTAGGCTCCTACAATGAGCAGTTCTTC.

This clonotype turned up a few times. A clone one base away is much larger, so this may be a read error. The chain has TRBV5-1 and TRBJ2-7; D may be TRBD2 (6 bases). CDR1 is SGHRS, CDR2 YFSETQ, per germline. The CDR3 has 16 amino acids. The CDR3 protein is CASSLIGTHSSYGQYF. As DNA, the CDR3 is TGCGCCAGCAGCTTAATCGGGACTCACAGCTCCTACGGGCAGTACTTC.

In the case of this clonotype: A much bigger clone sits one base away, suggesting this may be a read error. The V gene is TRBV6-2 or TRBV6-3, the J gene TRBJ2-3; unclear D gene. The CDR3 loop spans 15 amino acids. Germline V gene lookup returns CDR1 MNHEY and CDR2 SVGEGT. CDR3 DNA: TGTGCCGGCAGTTACTCGCAGGCATCCGGAGATACGCAGTATTTT. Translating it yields CAGSYSQASGDTQYF.

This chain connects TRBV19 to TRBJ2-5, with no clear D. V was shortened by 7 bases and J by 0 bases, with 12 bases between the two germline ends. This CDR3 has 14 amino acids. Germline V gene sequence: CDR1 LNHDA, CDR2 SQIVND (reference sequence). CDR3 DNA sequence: TGTGCCAGTACCAGACGGTGGGACCAAGAGACCCAGTACTTC. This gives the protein CASTRRWDQETQYF. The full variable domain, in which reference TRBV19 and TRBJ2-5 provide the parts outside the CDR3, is DGGITQSPKYLFRKEGQNVTLSCEQNLNHDAMYWYRQDPGQGLRLIYYSQIVNDFQKGDIAEGYSVSREKKESFPLTVTSAQKNPTAFYLCASTRRWDQETQYFGPGTRLLVL.

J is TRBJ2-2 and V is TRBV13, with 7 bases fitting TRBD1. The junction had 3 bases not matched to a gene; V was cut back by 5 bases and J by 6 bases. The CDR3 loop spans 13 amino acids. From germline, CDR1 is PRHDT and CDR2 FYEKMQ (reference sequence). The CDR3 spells CASSQGGSGELFF. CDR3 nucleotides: TGTGCCAGCAGCCAAGGGGGCTCCGGGGAGCTGTTTTTT.

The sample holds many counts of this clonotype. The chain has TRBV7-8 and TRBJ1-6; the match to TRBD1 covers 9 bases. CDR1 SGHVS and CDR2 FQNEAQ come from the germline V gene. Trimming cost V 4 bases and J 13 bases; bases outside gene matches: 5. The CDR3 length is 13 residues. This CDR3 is CASSSGTGTPLHF. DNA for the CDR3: TGTGCCAGCAGCTCCGGGACAGGGACCCCCCTCCACTTT.